The 25 T cell receptor beta chains presented below share a single source sample, sequenced in a study of technical replicates of blood from a handful of donors. Assay used: immunoSEQ multiplex PCR; TCRdb lists only in-frame clones, some missing. The data hold around 76,000 clones, with under 99% observed a single time. The sample comprised T cells isolated from PBMCs. Receptors were obtained from a human donor in good health.

In this sample, this clone turned up once. The V gene is TRBV7-3, the J gene TRBJ2-1; TRBD2 is a possible D gene (5 bases). CDR1 is SGHTA and CDR2 is FQGTGA in the germline V gene. The CDR3 contains 15 residues. V dropped 7 bases and J dropped 3 bases, with 16 bases sitting between them. The CDR3 here is CASTPGGGYYNEQFF. The CDR3 DNA follows: TGTGCCAGCACCCCCGGCGGCGGGTACTACAATGAGCAGTTCTTC.

This chain connects TRBV11-1 to TRBJ1-1; TRBD1 is a possible D gene (5 bases). Trimming pared 5 bases from V and 1 base from J, leaving 8 bases between. CDR3 length: 13 amino acids. Germline V gene lookup returns CDR1 SGHAT and CDR2 FQDESV (reference sequence). For the CDR3, the DNA is TGTGCCAGCAGCGTCGGGGGGAACACTGAAGCTTTCTTT. Translation gives CASSVGGNTEAFF.

This chain uses TRBV11-2 with TRBJ1-2; no firm D call. Germline CDR1 and CDR2: SGHAT and FQNNGV. The CDR3 is 14 residues long. V was trimmed by 5 bases and J by 4 bases, leaving 14 bases between them. DNA of the CDR3: TGTGCCAGCAGCGCGATAGGAGGTGGCTATGGCTACACCTTC. It codes for CASSAIGGGYGYTF.

CDR3 coding DNA: TGTGCCAGCAGTGAAACCAGGGGGAGTTCGGGAAGGGGGGAGCTGTTTTTT. As protein: CASSETRGSSGRGELFF. This sequence joins TRBV25-1 and TRBJ2-2, with 7 bases that match TRBD1. CDR1 MGHDK and CDR2 SYGVNS come from the germline V gene. This CDR3 spans 17 amino acids. The junction had 14 bases not matched to a gene; V was cut back by 2 bases and J by 8 bases.

J is TRBJ2-4 and V is TRBV5-1, with D perhaps matching TRBD2 (5 bases). Looked up from germline, CDR1 is SGHRS and CDR2 is YFSETQ. The CDR3 is made up of 15 amino acids. V shed 4 bases and J shed 6 bases, with 17 bases lying between them. CDR3 nucleotide sequence: TGCGCCAGCAGCCAATCCCCGGACTTGGGAAACATTCAGTACTTC. Translating it yields CASSQSPDLGNIQYF.

The V call is TRBV19, the J call TRBJ2-3; D might be TRBD1 (5 bases). This CDR3 spans 14 amino acids. V was pared by 2 bases and J by 5 bases, with 11 bases between. Germline CDR1 is LNHDA and CDR2 is SQIVND (reference sequence). CDR3 DNA sequence: TGTGCCAGTAGTATATCTGGGGCCCAAGATACGCAGTATTTT. Amino acid sequence: CASSISGAQDTQYF.

This chain uses TRBV6-6 with TRBJ1-5; TRBD1 might be the D (5 bases). This CDR3 region has 13 residues. Germline CDR1 MNHNY, CDR2 SVGAGI (reference sequence). V was cut by 8 bases and J by 7 bases, with 15 bases left in between. The CDR3 coding sequence is TGTGCCAGCCGAGTAGGGGAAGGACAGCCCCAGCATTTT. Amino acid sequence: CASRVGEGQPQHF.

This clone was seen only once. This chain links TRBV5-1 with TRBJ1-1; D ambiguous. The CDR3 has 15 residues. The germline CDR1 and CDR2 sequences are SGHRS and YFSETQ. Trimming pared 0 bases from V and 3 bases from J, leaving 12 bases between. DNA for the CDR3: TGCGCCAGCAGCTTGGTCCGGGAAGAGGACACTGAAGCTTTCTTT. This encodes CASSLVREEDTEAFF.

Notes on this clone: One junction end disagrees with the germline gene, perhaps due to a read error. J is TRBJ2-1 and V is TRBV5-1; 7 bases fit TRBD1. The length of the CDR3 is 15 residues. Germline V CDR1 and CDR2: SGHRS, YFSETQ. The CDR3 reads CASSLGRDRHNEQFF. CDR3 bases: TGCGCCAGCAGCTTGGGACGGGACAGACACAACGAGCAGTTCTTC.

V gene TRBV6-5 combines with J gene TRBJ2-2; no clear D. This CDR3 region has 15 residues. V was shortened by 0 bases and J by 7 bases, with 12 bases between the two germline ends. Germline lookup yields CDR1 MNHEY and CDR2 SVGAGI. CDR3 DNA sequence: TGTGCCAGCAGTTACTCGGCGACGCCGGGCGGGGAGCTGTTTTTT. It specifies CASSYSATPGGELFF.

This clone was detected a few times. This chain links TRBV30 with TRBJ1-1; no firm D call. Trimming shortened V by 5 bases and J by 7 bases, and 17 bases separated the two germline ends. CDR3 length: 13 amino acids. Germline assignment: CDR1 GTSNPN and CDR2 SVGIG (reference sequence). The DNA for the CDR3 is TGTGCCTGGGTCCCCTCGGGGATAGGTGAAGCTTTCTTT. Residues: CAWVPSGIGEAFF.

This clone showed up just once. The rearrangement joins TRBV7-6 to TRBJ2-7; weak D call: TRBD1 (6 bases). This CDR3 is 12 amino acids long. V lost 6 bases to trimming and J lost 2 bases, with 8 bases between them. Germline V lookup: CDR1 SGHVS, CDR2 FNYEAQ. DNA for the CDR3: TGTGCCAGCAGTCGGGACACCTACGAGCAGTACTTC. Residues: CASSRDTYEQYF.

The chain joins TRBV2 to TRBJ1-2, with 10 bases fitting TRBD1. The CDR3 runs to 11 residues. Germline V gives CDR1 SNHLY, CDR2 FYNNEI. V shed 9 bases and J 6 bases; nucleotides not matched to a gene: 1. The CDR3 DNA reads as TGTGCCAGGGGGACAGGGGATGGCTACACCTTC. It specifies CARGTGDGYTF.

The chain combines TRBV27 with TRBJ2-7, with TRBD2 identical over 8 bases. The CDR3 is made up of 16 amino acids. From germline, CDR1 is MNHEY and CDR2 SMNVEV (reference sequence). Trimming cost V 6 bases and J 2 bases; bases outside gene matches: 12. The DNA of the CDR3 is TGTGCCAGCAGCTATAGCGCTGGGACTAGAACCTACGAGCAGTACTTC. Amino acids: CASSYSAGTRTYEQYF.

The V and J genes are TRBV19 and TRBJ2-1; 8 nucleotides align to TRBD1. The CDR3 consists of 14 residues. Per the germline V gene, CDR1 is LNHDA and CDR2 is SQIVND (reference sequence). Trimming removed 5 bases from V and 3 bases from J; junction bases left unmatched: 3. The DNA of the CDR3 is TGTGCCAGTAGTCCGGGACAGGACTACAATGAGCAGTTCTTC. Translation: CASSPGQDYNEQFF. Together with reference TRBV19 and TRBJ2-1, the CDR3 gives the full variable domain: DGGITQSPKYLFRKEGQNVTLSCEQNLNHDAMYWYRQDPGQGLRLIYYSQIVNDFQKGDIAEGYSVSREKKESFPLTVTSAQKNPTAFYLCASSPGQDYNEQFFGPGTRLTVL.

The chain uses TRBV13 and TRBJ2-5; no reliable D call. CDR3 length: 13 residues. From germline, CDR1 is PRHDT and CDR2 FYEKMQ (reference sequence). The germline V and J ends were trimmed by 6 bases and 2 bases, with 10 bases remaining between them. The CDR3 is CASSPETQETQYF. In DNA, the CDR3 is TGTGCCAGCAGTCCAGAGACTCAAGAGACCCAGTACTTC.

CDR3 protein: CASRKQADGAWPQHF. The CDR3 DNA follows: TGTGCCAGCAGAAAACAGGCGGATGGGGCATGGCCCCAGCATTTT. This rearrangement joins TRBV6-5 to TRBJ1-5; a possible D gene is TRBD1 (5 bases). Germline lookup yields CDR1 MNHEY and CDR2 SVGAGI. There are 15 residues in the CDR3. V gave up 6 bases and J gave up 9 bases, with 21 bases separating them.

The chain recombines TRBV4-2 with TRBJ1-2; D unresolved. This CDR3 spans 15 amino acids. V lost 1 base and J 4 bases, leaving 13 bases between the germline ends. CDR1 and CDR2 (germline): LGHNA, YNFKEQ. The CDR3 nucleotides read TGTGCCAGCAGCCAAGTTGGGTTGGAGCCCTATGGCTACACCTTC. Protein: CASSQVGLEPYGYTF.

The V and J genes are TRBV14 and TRBJ2-7, with 10 positions matching TRBD2. The germline V gene encodes CDR1 SGHDN and CDR2 FVKESK. With 7 bases clipped from V and 4 bases from J, the junction kept 4 bases outside the gene matches. The CDR3 has 13 amino acids. Here the CDR3 DNA reads TGTGCCAGCAAAGGTAGCGGGAGGTACGAGCAGTACTTC. Translated, it gives CASKGSGRYEQYF.

This chain joins TRBV5-1 and TRBJ1-4, with 7 bases identical to TRBD1. Germline V lookup: CDR1 SGHRS, CDR2 YFSETQ. V lost 3 bases, J lost 5 bases, and 4 bases stayed unmatched. The CDR3 totals 14 residues. The CDR3 here is CASSSTGPNEKLFF. In DNA, the CDR3 is TGCGCCAGCAGCTCGACAGGGCCCAATGAAAAACTGTTTTTT.

V and J are TRBV9 and TRBJ1-2; 7 bases are a match to TRBD1. Germline CDR1 is SGDLS and CDR2 is YYNGEE. Trimming removed 0 bases from V and 3 bases from J; junction bases left unmatched: 5. This CDR3 comprises 15 residues. The CDR3 coding sequence is TGTGCCAGCAGCGTAGGGGGGACAGCTGACTATGGCTACACCTTC. It is translated as CASSVGGTADYGYTF.

The chain combines TRBV18 with TRBJ2-1; 12 nucleotides line up with TRBD2. The CDR3 runs to 15 residues. CDR1 and CDR2 from the germline V gene are KGHSH and LQKENI. V lost 3 bases to trimming and J lost 6 bases; unmatched junction nucleotides: 3. The CDR3 spells CASSPGLAGSNEQFF. The CDR3, as DNA: TGTGCCAGCTCACCCGGACTAGCGGGAAGCAATGAGCAGTTCTTC.

The rearrangement uses TRBV27 and TRBJ1-2; maybe TRBD1 (6 bases). Germline CDR1 is MNHEY and CDR2 is SMNVEV (reference sequence). Between the trimmed V and J ends, which lost 5 bases and 7 bases, there was a span of 23 bases. This CDR3 is built from 16 residues. The chain's CDR3 is CASSPYSGTWVPGYTF. The DNA for the CDR3 is TGTGCCAGCAGTCCCTACAGCGGGACATGGGTCCCTGGCTACACCTTC.

The chain is built from TRBV30 and TRBJ1-2, with D unclear. Germline CDR1 and CDR2: GTSNPN and SVGIG (reference sequence). The CDR3 totals 13 residues. Deletions cut 8 bases from V and 0 bases from J, with 13 bases between. As DNA, the CDR3 is TGTGCCGGCCGGCAGCTAGCTAACTATGGCTACACCTTC. Translation: CAGRQLANYGYTF.

The V and J genes are TRBV7-2 and TRBJ2-7; the match to TRBD1 covers 8 bases. Trimming removed 3 bases from V and 3 bases from J; junction bases left unmatched: 4. The CDR3 is 14 amino acids. Germline-derived CDR1 and CDR2 are SGHTA and FQGNSA. As DNA, the CDR3 is TGTGCCAGCAGCTTGACAGGGGCTTACTACGAGCAGTACTTC. Protein: CASSLTGAYYEQYF. The variable domain in full, completed from reference TRBV7-2 and TRBJ2-7, reads GAGVSQSPSNKVTEKGKDVELRCDPISGHTALYWYRQSLGQGLEFLIYFQGNSAPDKSGLPSDRFSAERTGGSVSTLTIQRTQQEDSAVYLCASSLTGAYYEQYFGPGTRLTVT.